This T cell receptor (beta chain) was sequenced for a study of cytomegalovirus exposure and HLA in healthy donors. Notes on this clone: As yet, its antigen is unknown.

The study ran its PCR with 60 Vbeta and 13 Jbeta primers. Assay used: immunoSEQ multiplex PCR; TCRdb lists only in-frame clones, some missing. The sample contains about 160,000 clones, around 79% of which appear only once. Germline lookup yields CDR1 GTSNPN and CDR2 SVGIG (reference sequence). This CDR3 is built from 15 residues. V shed 0 bases, J shed 4 bases, and the junction held 5 bases outside the gene matches. Study-wide results and caveats: The authors later linked a missense DCLRE1C variant to TCR beta V- and J-gene trimming.

Input material: PBMCs. This chain links TRBV30 with TRBJ1-3, with 8 bases identical to TRBD1. The TCR originated in a woman between 45 and 65 years old in good health and CMV-seropositive. CDR3 nucleotides: TGTGCCTGGAGTGTATTTCGGGACAGGGGAAACACCATATATTTT. It is translated as CAWSVFRDRGNTIYF.